This TCR beta chain was sequenced for a study of cytomegalovirus exposure and HLA in healthy donors. Study as a whole: Prior work identified more than 90 million unique TCR beta sequences in some 200 million T cells. Regarding the study as a whole: As a later analysis showed, several of the most significant clusters appeared to be linked to common viral pathogens. TCR beta V segments were, for the most part, productive about 87% or about 30% of the time in an earlier analysis. Later analysis found that TCR beta chains associated with HLA were more clonally expanded than other, equally common chains.

As concerns this clone: Its cognate antigen is unknown.

V was clipped by 6 bases and J by 1 base, with 15 bases between them. The CDR3 sequence is 14 residues long. Germline V gene sequence: CDR1 SQVTM, CDR2 ANQGSEA. PCR amplification relied on 60 Vbeta primers (plus 13 Jbeta primers). The repertoire was sequenced with immunoSEQ multiplex PCR; TCRdb's copy has only in-frame clones and lacks some. The sample lists 180,000 or so clones; around 79% were seen once. The sequence derives from a man between 45 and 60 years old in good health and CMV-seropositive. The rearrangement joins TRBV29-1 to TRBJ1-1; tentatively, D is TRBD1 (5 bases). The sample taken for sequencing was PBMCs. The CDR3: CSVQVGWRNTEAFF. Written as DNA, the CDR3 is TGCAGCGTACAGGTTGGGTGGCGGAACACTGAAGCTTTCTTT.